The clone carrying this T cell receptor (beta chain) appeared many times. A read error may explain this, as a much larger clone is one base away. It was genomic DNA that served as the template for profiling TCR beta VDJ and CDR3. TCRdb re-analysed the reads in MiXCR, keeping a single row per CDR3 protein. The sample comprises approximately 58,000 distinct CDR3 sequences, just over 55% of which are singletons, and about 16% rests with the top ten. These data belong to a study of CD8+CD57+ T cells in acquired aplastic anemia. Patients who underwent sequencing had shown CD8+CD57+ cell expansion by flow cytometry. The CDR3 extends over 14 amino acids. Germline-derived CDR1 and CDR2 are SGHVS and FQNEAQ. Trimming removed 5 bases from V and 3 bases from J, with 14 bases in between.

The rearrangement links TRBV7-8 to TRBJ2-7, with D possibly matching TRBD2 (6 bases). The receptor's source is a human donor with aplastic anemia. The material sequenced was sorted CD4+, CD8+, or CD8+CD57+ T cells (not recorded which) from PBMCs. CDR3 nucleotide sequence: TGTGCCAGCAGCATTGAAGGAGGGAGCTACGAGCAGTACTTC. Protein: CASSIEGGSYEQYF.